These 18 T cell receptor beta chains share one sample of origin, sequenced in a study of cytomegalovirus exposure and HLA in healthy donors. This PCR relied on a set of 60 Vbeta primers and 13 Jbeta primers. TCRdb's table, derived via immunoSEQ multiplex PCR, lists solely in-frame clones and lacks some. Recorded for this sample: 45,000 to 60,000 clones. Material: PBMCs. The origin of the receptors is a woman aged 40 to 49 in good health and CMV-seronegative.

V is TRBV6-5 and J is TRBJ2-7, with a possible D match to TRBD1 (6 bases). CDR1 and CDR2 from the germline V gene are MNHEY and SVGAGI. CDR3 size: 13 residues. The V end was cut by 2 bases, the J end by 4 bases, with 9 bases between. In DNA, the CDR3 is TGTGCCAGCAGTTACGGGACATTTTACGAGCAGTACTTC. This translates into CASSYGTFYEQYF.

V and J are TRBV11-2 and TRBJ2-7; D tentatively fits TRBD1 or TRBD2 (5 bases each). This CDR3 has 15 amino acids. Germline V gives CDR1 SGHAT, CDR2 FQNNGV. Trimming stripped 5 bases from V and 3 bases from J, with 17 bases between. The CDR3 protein is CASSLAGLPFYEQYF. The CDR3 DNA follows: TGTGCCAGCAGCCTAGCAGGGCTCCCTTTCTACGAGCAGTACTTC.

The gene calls are TRBV19 and TRBJ2-7; TRBD1 might be the D (5 bases). This CDR3 has 16 residues. The germline V gene has CDR1 LNHDA and CDR2 SQIVND (reference sequence). V lost 3 bases, J lost 0 bases, and 15 bases lay in between. CDR3 sequence (DNA): TGTGCCAGTAGTATGGGGCCGGACCCAAGCTCCTACGAGCAGTACTTC. Protein product: CASSMGPDPSSYEQYF.

A remark on this clone: The sample holds other DNA sequences that translate to the same CDR3. This sequence joins TRBV6-6 and TRBJ2-1; the D gene is possibly TRBD2 (5 bases). CDR3 length equals 15 residues. Trimming took off 2 bases at V and 0 bases at J, with 8 bases between the two ends. Germline V gene data show CDR1 as MNHNY and CDR2 as SVGAGI (reference sequence). In nucleotides, the CDR3 is TGTGCCAGCAGTTACGAGGGAAGCTCCTACAATGAGCAGTTCTTC. It specifies CASSYEGSSYNEQFF.

The J gene is TRBJ2-2, the V gene TRBV4-1; 9 bases align to TRBD1. The CDR3 sequence is 16 residues long. Germline V lookup: CDR1 MGHRA, CDR2 YSYEKL. The V and J ends lost 4 bases and 5 bases, in that order; junction bases with no gene match: 8. CDR3 residues: CASSPERTGATGELFF. CDR3 coding DNA: TGCGCCAGCAGCCCCGAGAGGACAGGGGCTACCGGGGAGCTGTTTTTT.

The chain has TRBV30 and TRBJ1-6, with TRBD1 identical over 8 bases. With 0 bases clipped from V and 10 bases from J, the junction kept 8 bases outside the gene matches. CDR3 length: 15 residues. CDR1 is GTSNPN, CDR2 SVGIG, per germline (reference sequence). In DNA, the CDR3 is TGTGCCTGGAGTGTACATGGGACAGGAGGATCACCCCTCCACTTT. Residues: CAWSVHGTGGSPLHF.

The rearrangement uses TRBV4-3 and TRBJ1-5, with no clear D. The CDR3 has 18 amino acids. The germline V gene has CDR1 LGHNA and CDR2 YSLEER. V dropped 0 bases and J dropped 0 bases, with 15 bases sitting between them. CDR3 sequence reads: CASSQEPPSFYSNQPQHF. The CDR3 nucleotides read TGCGCCAGCAGCCAAGAACCACCGAGCTTCTATAGCAATCAGCCCCAGCATTTT.

The chain uses TRBV5-1 and TRBJ1-5; D perhaps matches TRBD1 (5 bases). Per the germline V gene, CDR1 is SGHRS and CDR2 is YFSETQ. The V end lost 4 bases, the J end lost 5 bases, and 13 bases lay between the germline ends. The CDR3 consists of 14 residues. The CDR3 reads CASSVKGVDQPQHF. CDR3 DNA sequence: TGCGCCAGCAGCGTGAAAGGGGTTGATCAGCCCCAGCATTTT.

The chain joins TRBV27 to TRBJ2-7, with 8 bases lining up with TRBD2. V trimming: 5 bases; J trimming: 0 bases; junction bases outside the gene matches: 12. Looked up from germline, CDR1 is MNHEY and CDR2 is SMNVEV (reference sequence). This CDR3 is built from 17 residues. The CDR3 protein is CASSLPPGRDGSYEQYF. CDR3 DNA: TGTGCCAGCAGTCTACCCCCCGGGAGGGACGGCTCCTACGAGCAGTACTTC.

The rearrangement uses TRBV30 and TRBJ1-4; 7 positions agree with TRBD1. The germline V gene has CDR1 GTSNPN and CDR2 SVGIG (reference sequence). Trimming took 2 bases from V and 8 from J; bases not matched to a gene: 2. The CDR3 sequence is 12 residues long. CDR3 loop: CAWSPTGEKLFF. CDR3 bases: TGTGCCTGGAGTCCGACAGGGGAAAAACTGTTTTTT.

The chain carries TRBV7-8 and TRBJ2-3; D is perhaps TRBD1 (5 bases). This CDR3 has 16 residues. Germline V gene sequence: CDR1 SGHVS, CDR2 FQNEAQ. Trimming took off 3 bases at V and 0 bases at J, with 13 bases between the two ends. The CDR3 coding sequence is TGTGCCAGCAGCTTTGTCAGGGCGGCTAGCACAGATACGCAGTATTTT. Translating gives CASSFVRAASTDTQYF.

The chain is built from TRBV2 and TRBJ2-3, with 7 bases matching TRBD2. The junction had 12 bases not matched to a gene; V was cut back by 11 bases and J by 4 bases. CDR3 size: 14 residues. Germline CDR1 is SNHLY and CDR2 is FYNNEI. DNA for the CDR3: TGTGCCGGAGAGGAGGGAGGGATCCCAGATACGCAGTATTTT. This translates into CAGEEGGIPDTQYF.

The chain recombines TRBV30 with TRBJ2-1, with 8 nucleotides matching TRBD1. The CDR3 has 14 residues. Looked up from germline, CDR1 is GTSNPN and CDR2 is SVGIG (reference sequence). Trimming took 2 bases from V and 4 from J; bases not matched to a gene: 4. The CDR3 DNA is TGTGCCTGGAGTCAGGGGGCGGGATACAATGAGCAGTTCTTC. Protein sequence: CAWSQGAGYNEQFF. The full variable domain, rest sourced from reference TRBV30 and TRBJ2-1, is SQTIHQWPATLVQPVGSPLSLECTVEGTSNPNLYWYRQAAGRGLQLLFYSVGIGQISSEVPQNLSASRPQDRQFILSSKKLLLSDSGFYLCAWSQGAGYNEQFFGPGTRLTVL.

The chain uses TRBV6-5 and TRBJ2-7; possible D gene TRBD2, 5 bases. Germline V CDR1 and CDR2: MNHEY, SVGAGI. The ends were cut back, 0 bases at V and 2 bases at J, with 11 bases in the middle. The CDR3 contains 15 residues. The CDR3 here is CASSYSVGMAYEQYF. CDR3 DNA sequence: TGTGCCAGCAGTTACTCGGTCGGGATGGCCTACGAGCAGTACTTC.

In DNA form, the CDR3 reads TGTGCCAGCAGCCCAGGACAGGATTACGCTATGAACACTGAAGCTTTCTTT. Its translation: CASSPGQDYAMNTEAFF. The rearrangement links TRBV7-9 to TRBJ1-1; TRBD1 matches 7 bases. The V gene end was trimmed by 5 bases and the J gene end by 0 bases; junction bases not matched to a gene: 12. Germline V gene lookup returns CDR1 SEHNR and CDR2 FQNEAQ (reference sequence). The CDR3 covers 17 residues.

The rearrangement uses TRBV6-1 and TRBJ1-2, with TRBD1 matching 7 bases. The germline gives CDR1 MNHNS, CDR2 SASEGT. The CDR3 runs to 14 residues. With V trimmed by 6 bases and J by 8 bases, 12 bases remained unmatched. CDR3 loop: CASRETQGGLGYTF. The CDR3 nucleotides are TGTGCCAGCAGGGAAACCCAGGGGGGCCTAGGCTACACCTTC.

The chain is built from TRBV29-1 and TRBJ2-1; 11 nucleotides line up with TRBD1. This CDR3 has 16 amino acids. The V gene end was trimmed by 1 base and the J gene end by 5 bases; junction bases not matched to a gene: 7. Per germline, CDR1 SQVTM and CDR2 ANQGSEA. CDR3 nucleotide sequence: TGCAGCGTTGAAGGGGGGACAGGGGGGGCCGACAATGAGCAGTTCTTC. Amino acids: CSVEGGTGGADNEQFF.

The chain recombines TRBV29-1 with TRBJ2-1; maybe TRBD2 (6 bases). Between the trimmed V and J ends, which lost 2 bases and 4 bases, there was a span of 9 bases. Germline V gene data show CDR1 as SQVTM and CDR2 as ANQGSEA. There are 13 residues in the CDR3. The CDR3 region is CSVERGTYNEQFF. The CDR3 bases are TGCAGCGTTGAACGCGGGACTTACAATGAGCAGTTCTTC.